This entry lists 29 T cell receptor beta chains sequenced from one sample in a study of T-cell memory formation after mild COVID-19. MiXCR was run by TCRdb on the 5' RACE reads, yielding one entry per CDR3 protein. The sample yields tens of thousands of distinct CDR3 sequences, around a quarter seen once. Sample: PBMCs or a T cell subset sorted from them (not recorded which). These receptors were collected from a man aged 18-30 years who had mild COVID-19 (a few samples of this study predate the infection). Cell type and time point are not known.

The chain combines TRBV4-3 with TRBJ1-5; 9 bases are shared with TRBD1. This CDR3 contains 15 residues. Germline assignment: CDR1 LGHNA and CDR2 YSLEER. V was pared by 2 bases and J by 11 bases, with 10 bases of the junction left unmatched. This chain's CDR3 is CASSQLGQGNESQHF. DNA of the CDR3: TGCGCCAGCAGCCAACTCGGACAGGGGAACGAGTCCCAGCATTTT.

This sequence joins TRBV11-3 and TRBJ1-1; TRBD1 matches at 7 bases. The CDR3 runs 15 residues. Germline CDR1 SGHNT, CDR2 YENEEA. Trimming took 5 bases from V and 0 from J; bases not matched to a gene: 6. CDR3 region: CASSAQTGMNTEAFF. Written as DNA, the CDR3 is TGTGCCAGCAGCGCCCAGACAGGGATGAACACTGAAGCTTTCTTT. Full variable domain (missing parts from reference TRBV11-3 and TRBJ1-1): EAGVVQSPRYKIIEKKQPVAFWCNPISGHNTLYWYLQNLGQGPELLIRYENEEAVDDSQLPKDRFSAERLKGVDSTLKIQPAELGDSAVYLCASSAQTGMNTEAFFGQGTRLTVV.

V is TRBV7-9 and J is TRBJ2-5, with D perhaps matching TRBD1 or TRBD2 (5 bases each). The V and J ends lost 5 bases and 5 bases respectively, with 18 bases between them. This CDR3 comprises 15 residues. Germline V gives CDR1 SEHNR, CDR2 FQNEAQ (reference sequence). CDR3 coding DNA: TGTGCCAGCAGCCAGGTCGGGACCCACCGGGAGACCCAGTACTTC. As protein: CASSQVGTHRETQYF.

The chain combines TRBV14 with TRBJ2-3; 7 bases fit TRBD2. This CDR3 region has 13 residues. The J segment lost 2 bases and the V segment lost 6 bases, leaving 2 bases of the junction unmatched. Germline values: CDR1 SGHDN, CDR2 FVKESK. Here the CDR3 reads CASRRGNTDTQYF. For the CDR3, the DNA is TGTGCCAGCAGGCGGGGGAACACAGATACGCAGTATTTT.

This chain joins TRBV4-1 and TRBJ2-5; 16 bases are shared with TRBD2. V lost 4 bases to trimming and J lost 5 bases; unmatched junction nucleotides: 4. Germline-derived CDR1 and CDR2 are MGHRA and YSYEKL. The length of the CDR3 is 16 residues. CDR3 in DNA: TGCGCCAGCAGCCCGGGACTAGCGGGGGGGAGCGAGACCCAGTACTTC. Translation: CASSPGLAGGSETQYF.

CDR3 in amino acids: CASSFGRGSYNEQFF. The CDR3 DNA sequence: TGTGCCAGCAGTTTTGGGCGGGGCTCTTACAATGAGCAGTTCTTC. This chain joins TRBV6-5 and TRBJ2-1; D perhaps matches TRBD2 (6 bases). The CDR3 runs 15 residues. Germline-derived CDR1 and CDR2 are MNHEY and SVGAGI. V was trimmed by 4 bases and J by 4 bases, leaving 14 bases between them.

This clonotype has only a few counts. J is TRBJ1-2 and V is TRBV4-1; D may be TRBD1 (5 bases). V was cut by 4 bases and J by 1 base, with 13 bases left in between. The CDR3 length is 15 residues. Germline V lookup: CDR1 MGHRA, CDR2 YSYEKL. DNA for the CDR3: TGCGCCAGCAGCCCCTTTGAGGGGATTAACTATGGCTACACCTTC. Protein: CASSPFEGINYGYTF.

The chain has TRBV7-9 and TRBJ1-1; maybe TRBD1 (6 bases). The germline V gene has CDR1 SEHNR and CDR2 FQNEAQ (reference sequence). V was pared by 7 bases and J by 8 bases, with 14 bases between. CDR3 size: 12 residues. This chain's CDR3 is CASKHSGAEAFF. CDR3 sequence (DNA): TGTGCCAGCAAGCATTCGGGGGCCGAAGCTTTCTTT.

V is TRBV19 and J is TRBJ2-7; D is uncertain. Trimming shortened V by 6 bases and J by 2 bases, and 8 bases separated the two germline ends. From germline, CDR1 is LNHDA and CDR2 SQIVND (reference sequence). There are 12 residues in the CDR3. The CDR3 DNA is TGTGCCAGTAGCGGCGCAACCTACGAGCAGTACTTC. It yields the protein CASSGATYEQYF.

The rearrangement joins TRBV6-6 to TRBJ2-2, with D possibly matching TRBD2 (6 bases). The germline gives CDR1 MNHNY, CDR2 SVGAGI (reference sequence). Trimming took off 2 bases at V and 1 base at J, with 8 bases between the two ends. The CDR3 runs 15 residues. CDR3 in amino acids: CASSYGGVNTGELFF. In DNA form, the CDR3 reads TGTGCCAGCAGTTACGGCGGGGTGAACACCGGGGAGCTGTTTTTT.

The sample holds a few counts of this clonotype. The chain couples TRBV4-1 to TRBJ2-1; possible D gene TRBD2, 5 bases. Germline CDR1 reads MGHRA; CDR2 reads YSYEKL. The CDR3 is 13 residues long. Trimming removed 2 bases at V and 4 bases at J, with 6 bases between. The CDR3 region is CASSQREYNEQFF. The CDR3 DNA reads TGCGCCAGCAGCCAAAGGGAGTACAATGAGCAGTTCTTC.

In this sample, this clonotype turned up a few times. The chain uses TRBV7-8 and TRBJ2-2; 9 bases align to TRBD2. The ends lost 8 bases at V and 3 bases at J; junction bases unmatched: 7. CDR3 size: 15 residues. The germline V gene has CDR1 SGHVS and CDR2 FQNEAQ. Here the CDR3 reads CASVALAGDTGELFF. The DNA for the CDR3 is TGTGCCAGCGTGGCACTAGCGGGTGACACCGGGGAGCTGTTTTTT.

This sequence joins TRBV6-2 or TRBV6-3 and TRBJ2-7, with unresolved D. V was shortened by 2 bases and J by 1 base, with 6 bases between the two germline ends. The CDR3 spans 13 residues. Germline V gene data show CDR1 as MNHEY and CDR2 as SVGEGT. CDR3 amino acids: CASSYGASYEQYF. The CDR3 bases are TGTGCCAGCAGTTACGGCGCGTCCTACGAGCAGTACTTC.

The gene calls are TRBV12-3 or TRBV12-4 and TRBJ2-7; tentatively, D is TRBD2 (6 bases). The CDR3 consists of 14 residues. V lost 3 bases, J lost 2 bases, and 11 bases lay in between. The CDR3 DNA sequence: TGTGCCAGCAGTTTCGGTGGGGGGACCTACGAGCAGTACGTC. The encoded protein is CASSFGGGTYEQYV.

This clonotype was counted only a few times. The V gene is TRBV14, the J gene TRBJ2-5; no clear D gene. Germline-derived CDR1 and CDR2 are SGHDN and FVKESK. The ends were cut back, 1 base at V and 3 bases at J, with 18 bases in the middle. CDR3 size: 17 residues. The DNA of the CDR3 is TGTGCCAGCAGCCAAGCAGGCGGCGACCGACCTGAAGAGACCCAGTACTTC. Encoded protein: CASSQAGGDRPEETQYF.

This clonotype has a handful of counts. This sequence joins TRBV24-1 and TRBJ2-3; the D is unclear. The CDR3 contains 12 residues. Germline V gene data show CDR1 as KGHDR and CDR2 as SFDVKD. V lost 0 bases to trimming and J lost 5 bases, with 2 bases between them. The CDR3 reads CATSDLGDTQYF. CDR3 bases: TGTGCCACCAGTGATTTGGGAGATACGCAGTATTTT.

The chain links TRBV5-1 to TRBJ2-3; D might be TRBD1 or TRBD2, each matching 5 bases. The CDR3 totals 14 residues. V was clipped by 0 bases and J by 4 bases, with 9 bases between them. Germline assignment: CDR1 SGHRS and CDR2 YFSETQ. The CDR3: CASSLGEGPDTQYF. Written as DNA, the CDR3 is TGCGCCAGCAGCTTGGGCGAGGGGCCAGATACGCAGTATTTT.

The gene calls are TRBV2 and TRBJ2-1, with 10 bases that match TRBD2. CDR1 and CDR2 (germline): SNHLY, FYNNEI. The CDR3 has 13 amino acids. V lost 7 bases, J lost 6 bases, and 3 bases stayed unmatched. Here the CDR3 reads CASTSGGSNEQFF. CDR3 bases: TGTGCCAGCACTAGCGGGGGTTCCAATGAGCAGTTCTTC.

The chain uses TRBV9 and TRBJ2-3, with no clear D. V was cut by 3 bases and J by 5 bases, with 7 bases left in between. The CDR3 is 12 amino acids. Germline CDR1 and CDR2: SGDLS and YYNGEE. CDR3: CASSALVDTQYF. The DNA of the CDR3 is TGTGCCAGCAGCGCCTTAGTAGATACGCAGTATTTT.

This clonotype was recorded a few times. V usage is TRBV12-3 or TRBV12-4 and J usage is TRBJ2-2, with TRBD1 matching 7 bases. V lost 6 bases to trimming and J lost 5 bases; unmatched junction nucleotides: 9. The CDR3 contains 15 residues. The CDR3 sequence is CASSPRDRGTGELFF. For the CDR3, the DNA is TGTGCCAGCAGCCCTCGGGACAGAGGAACCGGGGAGCTGTTTTTT.

The chain carries TRBV6-2 or TRBV6-3 and TRBJ2-1; 11 nucleotides match TRBD2. The V gene's germline CDR1 is MNHEY and CDR2 SVGEGT. V lost 6 bases and J lost 9; bases outside the gene matches: 4. The CDR3 has 13 residues. The DNA for the CDR3 is TGTGCCAGCAGACTAGCGGGGGTCGGTGAGCAGTTCTTC. Translation: CASRLAGVGEQFF.

The rearrangement joins TRBV2 to TRBJ2-2; 7 nucleotides line up with TRBD1. Germline CDR1 reads SNHLY; CDR2 reads FYNNEI. The CDR3 contains 15 residues. V was clipped by 8 bases and J by 3 bases; unmatched bases: 9. The CDR3 here is CASVSGQIYTGELFF. Here the CDR3 DNA reads TGTGCCAGCGTTTCGGGACAGATTTACACCGGGGAGCTGTTTTTT.

V gene TRBV6-1 combines with J gene TRBJ2-7; 7 nucleotides line up with TRBD1. The CDR3 spans 12 residues. Unmatched junction bases numbered 3, after V lost 3 bases and J lost 7 bases. Per the germline V gene, CDR1 is MNHNS and CDR2 is SASEGT. CDR3 sequence (DNA): TGTGCCAGCAGTGACAGGGGGTCAGAGCAGTACGTC. It yields the protein CASSDRGSEQYV.

J is TRBJ2-7 and V is TRBV6-5, with D tentatively TRBD1 (6 bases). Per the germline V gene, CDR1 is MNHEY and CDR2 is SVGAGI. Trimming cost V 6 bases and J 6 bases, with 12 bases left between them. The length of the CDR3 is 12 residues. CDR3 sequence: CASRHTGTEQYV. The CDR3 DNA follows: TGTGCCAGCAGACATACAGGGACCGAGCAGTACGTC.

This clonotype has more than one count but fewer than ten. This sequence joins TRBV12-3 or TRBV12-4 and TRBJ2-4, with D perhaps assigned TRBD1 or TRBD2 (5 bases each). This CDR3 spans 13 amino acids. Trimming shortened V by 5 bases and J by 7 bases, and 12 bases separated the two germline ends. The CDR3 nucleotides read TGTGCCAGCAGTCCCCGGGGCCGGAACATTCAGTACTTC. As protein: CASSPRGRNIQYF.

This clonotype was picked up a small number of times. The chain recombines TRBV28 with TRBJ2-7; D not certain. The CDR3 totals 13 residues. Between the trimmed V and J ends, which lost 4 bases and 9 bases, there was a span of 16 bases. Looked up from germline, CDR1 is MDHEN and CDR2 is SYDVKM. The CDR3 spells CASSSPGPRGQYF. The CDR3 DNA is TGTGCCAGCAGTTCCCCCGGACCCAGAGGGCAGTACTTC. The complete variable domain, with remaining parts taken from reference TRBV28 and TRBJ2-7, reads DVKVTQSSRYLVKRTGEKVFLECVQDMDHENMFWYRQDPGLGLRLIYFSYDVKMKEKGDIPEGYSVSREKKERFSLILESASTNQTSMYLCASSSPGPRGQYFGPGTRLTVT.

The sample holds many counts of this clonotype. The chain combines TRBV12-3 or TRBV12-4 with TRBJ2-7; D not certain. This CDR3 is 12 amino acids long. Trimming took off 6 bases at V and 3 bases at J, with 9 bases between the two ends. This chain's CDR3 is CASSFGGYEQYV. In nucleotides, the CDR3 is TGTGCCAGCAGCTTTGGCGGCTACGAGCAGTACGTC.

In this sample, this clonotype turned up once. The V and J genes are TRBV29-1 and TRBJ2-5; 12 bases agree with TRBD2. CDR3 length: 15 amino acids. Germline trimming cut 1 base from V and 1 base from J; bases unmatched to any gene: 1. CDR1 is SQVTM and CDR2 is ANQGSEA in the germline V gene. The CDR3 is CSVEASGGGQETQYF. The CDR3 DNA reads TGCAGCGTTGAAGCTAGCGGGGGGGGCCAAGAGACCCAGTACTTC. The variable domain in full, completed from reference TRBV29-1 and TRBJ2-5, reads SAVISQKPSRDICQRGTSLTIQCQVDSQVTMMFWYRQQPGQSLTLIATANQGSEATYESGFVIDKFPISRPNLTFSTLTVSNMSPEDSSIYLCSVEASGGGQETQYFGPGTRLLVL.

The V call is TRBV29-1, the J call TRBJ2-6; D assignment may be TRBD1 or TRBD2 (5 bases each). The CDR3 has 16 amino acids. Trimming took off 6 bases at V and 1 base at J, with 16 bases between the two ends. Germline assignment: CDR1 SQVTM and CDR2 ANQGSEA. CDR3 in DNA: TGCAGCGTGGCCGGGACCTCCACATCTGGGGCCAACGTCCTGACTTTC. Translated: CSVAGTSTSGANVLTF.